This T cell receptor beta chain appears in the sequencing data of a study of T cell repertoires in cytomegalovirus infection. Details on this clonotype: Its antigen is not identified.

Each CDR3 protein is one row after TCRdb ran MiXCR on the reads. The repertoire includes a few hundred thousand distinct CDR3 sequences, less than 25% of them detected once, and around 20% sits in the top ten. The V gene's germline CDR1 is SEHNR and CDR2 FQNEAQ (reference sequence). V lost 5 bases, J lost 5 bases, and 21 bases lay in between. The CDR3 has 16 residues. The source material was cultured PBMCs, sampled from culture after CMV antigen stimulation. The rearrangement joins TRBV7-9 to TRBJ1-1, with a weak D call TRBD1 (5 bases). The clonotype comes from a human donor in good health (CMV status not recorded). Some clones in this sample may be carry-over from other donors' samples. The CDR3 reads CASSPTQTALRTEAFF. The CDR3 nucleotides read TGTGCCAGCAGCCCGACTCAGACAGCCTTGAGGACTGAAGCTTTCTTT.